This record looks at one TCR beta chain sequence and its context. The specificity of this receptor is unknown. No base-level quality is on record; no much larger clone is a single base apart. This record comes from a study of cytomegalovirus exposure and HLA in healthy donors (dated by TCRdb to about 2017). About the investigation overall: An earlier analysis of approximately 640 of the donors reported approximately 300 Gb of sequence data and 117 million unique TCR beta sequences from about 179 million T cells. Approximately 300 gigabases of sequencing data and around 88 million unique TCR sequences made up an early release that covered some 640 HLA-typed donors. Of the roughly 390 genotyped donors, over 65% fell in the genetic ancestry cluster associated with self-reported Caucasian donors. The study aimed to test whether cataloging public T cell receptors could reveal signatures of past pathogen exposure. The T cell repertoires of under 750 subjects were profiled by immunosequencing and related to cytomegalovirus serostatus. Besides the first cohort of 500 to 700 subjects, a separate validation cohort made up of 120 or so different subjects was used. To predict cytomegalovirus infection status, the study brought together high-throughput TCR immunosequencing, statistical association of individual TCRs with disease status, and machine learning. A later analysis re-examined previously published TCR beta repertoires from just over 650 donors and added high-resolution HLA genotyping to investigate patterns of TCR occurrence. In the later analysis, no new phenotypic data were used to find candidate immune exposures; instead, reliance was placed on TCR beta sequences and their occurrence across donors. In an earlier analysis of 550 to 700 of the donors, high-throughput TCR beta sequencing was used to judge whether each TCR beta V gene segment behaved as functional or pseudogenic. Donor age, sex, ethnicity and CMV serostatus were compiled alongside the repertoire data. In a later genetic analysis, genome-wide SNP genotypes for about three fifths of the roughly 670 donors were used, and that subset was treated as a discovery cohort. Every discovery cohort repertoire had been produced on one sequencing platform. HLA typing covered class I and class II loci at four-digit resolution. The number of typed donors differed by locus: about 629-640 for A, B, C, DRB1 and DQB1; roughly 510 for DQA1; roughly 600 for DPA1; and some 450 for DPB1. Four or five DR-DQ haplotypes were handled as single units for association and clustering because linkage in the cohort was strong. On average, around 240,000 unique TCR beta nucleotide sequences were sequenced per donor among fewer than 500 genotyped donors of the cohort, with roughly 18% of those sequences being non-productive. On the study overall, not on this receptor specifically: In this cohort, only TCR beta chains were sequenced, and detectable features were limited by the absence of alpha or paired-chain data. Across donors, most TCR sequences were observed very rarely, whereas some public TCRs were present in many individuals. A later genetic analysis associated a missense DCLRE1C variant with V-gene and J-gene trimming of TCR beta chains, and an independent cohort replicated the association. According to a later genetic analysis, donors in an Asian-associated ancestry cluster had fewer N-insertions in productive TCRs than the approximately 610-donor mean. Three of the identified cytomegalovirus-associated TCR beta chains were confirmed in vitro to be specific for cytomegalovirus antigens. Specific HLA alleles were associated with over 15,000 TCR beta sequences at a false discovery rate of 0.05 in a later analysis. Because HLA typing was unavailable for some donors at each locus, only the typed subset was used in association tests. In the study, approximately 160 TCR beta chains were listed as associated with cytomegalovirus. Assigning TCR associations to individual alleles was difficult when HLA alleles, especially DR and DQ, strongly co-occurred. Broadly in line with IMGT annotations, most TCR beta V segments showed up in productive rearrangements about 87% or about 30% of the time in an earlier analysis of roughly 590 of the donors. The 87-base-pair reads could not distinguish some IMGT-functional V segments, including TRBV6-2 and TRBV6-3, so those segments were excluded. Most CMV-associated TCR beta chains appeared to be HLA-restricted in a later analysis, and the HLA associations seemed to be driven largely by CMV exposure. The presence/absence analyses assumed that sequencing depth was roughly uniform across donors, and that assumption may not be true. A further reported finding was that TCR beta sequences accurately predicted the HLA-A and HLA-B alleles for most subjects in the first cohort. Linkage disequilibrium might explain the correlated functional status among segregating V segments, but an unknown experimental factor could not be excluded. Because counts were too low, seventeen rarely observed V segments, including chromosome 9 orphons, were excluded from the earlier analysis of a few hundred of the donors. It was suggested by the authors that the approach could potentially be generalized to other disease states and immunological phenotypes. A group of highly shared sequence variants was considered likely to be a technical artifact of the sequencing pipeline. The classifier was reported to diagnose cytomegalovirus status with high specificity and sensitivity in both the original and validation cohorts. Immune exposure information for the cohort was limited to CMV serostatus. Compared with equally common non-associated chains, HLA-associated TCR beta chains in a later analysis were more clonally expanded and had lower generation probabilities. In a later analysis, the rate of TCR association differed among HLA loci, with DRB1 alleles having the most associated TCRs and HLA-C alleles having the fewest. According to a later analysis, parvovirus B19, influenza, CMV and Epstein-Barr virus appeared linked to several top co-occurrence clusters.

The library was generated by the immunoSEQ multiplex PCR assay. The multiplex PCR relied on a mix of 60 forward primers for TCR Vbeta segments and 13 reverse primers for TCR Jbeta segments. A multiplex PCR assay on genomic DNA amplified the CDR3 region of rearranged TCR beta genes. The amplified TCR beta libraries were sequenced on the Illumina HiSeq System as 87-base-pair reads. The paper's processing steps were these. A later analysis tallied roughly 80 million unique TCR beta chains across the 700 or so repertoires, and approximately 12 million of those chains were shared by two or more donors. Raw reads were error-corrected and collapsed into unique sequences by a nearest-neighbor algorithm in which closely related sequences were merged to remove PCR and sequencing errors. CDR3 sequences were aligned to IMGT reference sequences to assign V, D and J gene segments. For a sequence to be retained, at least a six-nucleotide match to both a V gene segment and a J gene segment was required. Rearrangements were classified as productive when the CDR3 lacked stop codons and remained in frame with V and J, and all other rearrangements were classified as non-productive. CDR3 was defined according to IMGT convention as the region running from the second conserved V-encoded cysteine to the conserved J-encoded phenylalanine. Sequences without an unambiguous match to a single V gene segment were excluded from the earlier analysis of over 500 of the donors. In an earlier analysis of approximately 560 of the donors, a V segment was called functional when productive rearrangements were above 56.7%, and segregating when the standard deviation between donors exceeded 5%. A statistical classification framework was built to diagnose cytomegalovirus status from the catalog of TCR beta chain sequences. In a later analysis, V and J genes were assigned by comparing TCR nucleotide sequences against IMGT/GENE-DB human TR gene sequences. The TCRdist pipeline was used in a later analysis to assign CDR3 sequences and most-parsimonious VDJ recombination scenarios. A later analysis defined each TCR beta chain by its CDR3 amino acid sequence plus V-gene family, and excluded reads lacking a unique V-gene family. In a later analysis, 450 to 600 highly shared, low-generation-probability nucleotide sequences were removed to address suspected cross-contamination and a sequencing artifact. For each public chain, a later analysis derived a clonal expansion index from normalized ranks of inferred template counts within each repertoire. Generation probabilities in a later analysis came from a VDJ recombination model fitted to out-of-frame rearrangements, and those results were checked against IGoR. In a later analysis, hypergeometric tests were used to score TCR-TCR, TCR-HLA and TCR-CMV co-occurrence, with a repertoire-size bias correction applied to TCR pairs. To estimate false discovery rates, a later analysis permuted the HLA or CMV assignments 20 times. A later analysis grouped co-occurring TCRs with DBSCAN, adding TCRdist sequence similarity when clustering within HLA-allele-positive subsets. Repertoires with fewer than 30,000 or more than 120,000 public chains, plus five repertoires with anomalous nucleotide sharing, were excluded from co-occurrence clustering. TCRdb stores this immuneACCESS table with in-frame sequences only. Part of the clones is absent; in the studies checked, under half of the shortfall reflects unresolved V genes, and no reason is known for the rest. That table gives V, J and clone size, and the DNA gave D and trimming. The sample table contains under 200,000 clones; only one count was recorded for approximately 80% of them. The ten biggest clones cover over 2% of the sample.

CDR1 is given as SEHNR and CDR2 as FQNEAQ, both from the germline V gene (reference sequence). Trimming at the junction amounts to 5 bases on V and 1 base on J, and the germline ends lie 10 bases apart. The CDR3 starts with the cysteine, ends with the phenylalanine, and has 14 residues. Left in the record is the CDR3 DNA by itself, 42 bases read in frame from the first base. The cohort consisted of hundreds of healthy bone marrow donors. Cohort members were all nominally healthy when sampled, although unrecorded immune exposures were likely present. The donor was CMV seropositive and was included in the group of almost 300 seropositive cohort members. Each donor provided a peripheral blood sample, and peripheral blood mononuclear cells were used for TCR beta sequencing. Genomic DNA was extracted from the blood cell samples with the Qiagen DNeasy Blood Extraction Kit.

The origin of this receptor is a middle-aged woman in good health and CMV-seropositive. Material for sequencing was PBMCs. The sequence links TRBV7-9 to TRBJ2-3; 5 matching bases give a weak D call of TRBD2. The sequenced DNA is TGTGCCAGCAGCCTAGTCGGGGGCACAGATACGCAGTATTTT. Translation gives CASSLVGGTDTQYF.